What follows are 16 T cell receptor beta chains derived from one specimen sequenced in a study of cytomegalovirus exposure and HLA in healthy donors. Amplification used 60 Vbeta primers and 13 Jbeta primers. Measured with immunoSEQ multiplex PCR; TCRdb has only the in-frame clones, and not every one. The data contain 110,000 or so clones, 76% of them seen just once; the ten biggest clones take up less than 9.5%. The sequenced material came from PBMCs. Receptor source: a woman aged 45-65 years in good health and CMV-seropositive.

The rearrangement joins TRBV9 to TRBJ2-3; 16 nucleotides align to TRBD2. The CDR3 consists of 17 residues. Germline assignment: CDR1 SGDLS and CDR2 YYNGEE. The junction had 4 bases not matched to a gene; V was cut back by 4 bases and J by 2 bases. The DNA for the CDR3 is TGTGCCAGCAGCTGGGGACTAGCGGGGGGGCCCACAGATACGCAGTATTTT. This codes for CASSWGLAGGPTDTQYF.

This chain connects TRBV19 to TRBJ1-3, with no clear D. The CDR3 length is 21 residues. Germline CDR1 reads LNHDA; CDR2 reads SQIVND (reference sequence). The ends were cut back, 4 bases at V and 2 bases at J, with 30 bases in the middle. This chain's CDR3 is CASSTRLYNIEPFYTGNTIYF. The DNA for the CDR3 is TGTGCCAGTAGTACGCGACTATACAACATAGAGCCTTTTTACACTGGAAACACCATATATTTT.

The chain couples TRBV6-1 to TRBJ2-7; tentatively, D is TRBD1 (6 bases). The V gene's germline CDR1 is MNHNS and CDR2 SASEGT. V gave up 0 bases and J gave up 7 bases, with 16 bases separating them. The CDR3 runs to 15 residues. CDR3 region: CASSEALQQGEEQYF. CDR3 nucleotides: TGTGCCAGCAGTGAAGCCCTCCAACAGGGAGAGGAGCAGTACTTC.

This chain links TRBV9 with TRBJ2-7; perhaps TRBD2 as D (5 bases). V was clipped by 4 bases and J by 1 base, with 15 bases between them. This CDR3 contains 15 residues. Germline loops: CDR1 SGDLS, CDR2 YYNGEE. As DNA, the CDR3 is TGTGCCAGCAGCCCCCTCGGGGTAGAATCCTACGAGCAGTACTTC. Translation gives CASSPLGVESYEQYF.

The rearrangement uses TRBV19 and TRBJ1-3, with a tentative D call TRBD1 (5 bases). Germline V CDR1 and CDR2: LNHDA, SQIVND (reference sequence). The germline V and J ends were trimmed by 6 bases and 3 bases, with 21 bases remaining between them. CDR3 length: 17 amino acids. Written as DNA, the CDR3 is TGTGCCAGTAGCATTGGGGGGAACGATATCCTTGGAAACACCATATATTTT. This sequence encodes CASSIGGNDILGNTIYF.

This clone was picked up a small number of times. The V gene is TRBV2, the J gene TRBJ1-4; D might be TRBD1 (5 bases). The CDR3 has 13 residues. With 8 bases removed from V and 8 bases from J, the gap between germline ends came to 15 bases. The germline CDR1 and CDR2 sequences are SNHLY and FYNNEI. DNA of the CDR3: TGTGCCAGCTTCAGGGAAAGGAAGGAAAAACTGTTTTTT. Translation: CASFRERKEKLFF.

A few counts support this clone. Additional DNA sequences in this sample encode the identical CDR3. This chain links TRBV19 with TRBJ1-5, with 7 bases matching TRBD1. Germline V gene data show CDR1 as LNHDA and CDR2 as SQIVND (reference sequence). The CDR3 runs to 14 residues. Losses at the gene ends were 6 bases for V and 5 bases for J; bases not matched to a gene: 7. The CDR3 sequence: CASSRDSVYQPQHF. CDR3 DNA: TGTGCCAGTAGCCGGGACAGTGTATATCAGCCCCAGCATTTT.

To note about this clone: This CDR3 is also generated by other DNA sequences in the sample. This chain uses TRBV7-9 with TRBJ2-7; tentative D call: TRBD2 (6 bases). The length of the CDR3 is 15 residues. Germline V lookup: CDR1 SEHNR, CDR2 FQNEAQ (reference sequence). Trimming shortened V by 3 bases and J by 1 base, and 13 bases separated the two germline ends. The CDR3 nucleotides are TGTGCCAGCAGCTTGGGGCGGGATTGGTCCTACGAGCAGTACTTC. It specifies CASSLGRDWSYEQYF.

In its sample, this clone was seen a few times. The chain employs TRBV13 and TRBJ2-7; D perhaps matches TRBD2 (7 bases). Trimming shortened V by 5 bases and J by 5 bases, and 19 bases separated the two germline ends. The CDR3 loop spans 15 amino acids. Per the germline V gene, CDR1 is PRHDT and CDR2 is FYEKMQ (reference sequence). The CDR3 bases are TGTGCCAGCAGCGCATTCCCGGGGGGCATCGACGAGCAGTACTTC. Its translation: CASSAFPGGIDEQYF.

The CDR3 coding sequence is TGTGCCAGCAGCTCATGGGAGCTCAACCAAGAGACCCAGTACTTC. Translated: CASSSWELNQETQYF. The rearrangement joins TRBV11-2 to TRBJ2-5; D might be TRBD2 (5 bases). The germline V gene has CDR1 SGHAT and CDR2 FQNNGV. Trimming cost V 4 bases and J 0 bases, with 12 bases left between them. CDR3 length: 15 amino acids.

The J gene is TRBJ1-3, the V gene TRBV7-2; tentatively, D is TRBD1 (5 bases). The CDR3 runs to 15 residues. The germline gives CDR1 SGHTA, CDR2 FQGNSA. V was pared by 1 base and J by 1 base, with 8 bases between. DNA of the CDR3: TGTGCCAGCAGCTTAGAGGGGAGGTCTGGAAACACCATATATTTT. Amino acid sequence: CASSLEGRSGNTIYF.

The chain has TRBV19 and TRBJ2-3; D call uncertain. V lost 4 bases, J lost 3 bases, and 14 bases lay in between. Germline V gene data show CDR1 as LNHDA and CDR2 as SQIVND (reference sequence). This CDR3 has 15 residues. CDR3 in amino acids: CASSNGQLGTDTQYF. The CDR3 nucleotides read TGTGCCAGTAGTAATGGGCAGTTAGGAACAGATACGCAGTATTTT. Complete variable domain (other parts from reference TRBV19 and TRBJ2-3): DGGITQSPKYLFRKEGQNVTLSCEQNLNHDAMYWYRQDPGQGLRLIYYSQIVNDFQKGDIAEGYSVSREKKESFPLTVTSAQKNPTAFYLCASSNGQLGTDTQYFGPGTRLTVL.

The chain employs TRBV21-1 and TRBJ2-7; the DNA was not used to check the table's D call, TRBD1. TRBV21-1 is designated a pseudogene. The CDR3 is made up of 14 amino acids. The CDR3, as DNA: TGTGCCAGCACCATGACACAGGGGGAGGGGGAGCAGTACTTC. Its translation: CASTMTQGEGEQYF.

The chain couples TRBV5-6 to TRBJ2-2, with 14 bases fitting TRBD2. The CDR3 sequence is 18 residues long. Germline loops: CDR1 SGHDT, CDR2 YYEEEE. The ends lost 4 bases at V and 5 bases at J; junction bases unmatched: 10. The CDR3 spells CASSPPGLAGVYTGELFF. In nucleotides, the CDR3 is TGTGCCAGCAGCCCACCGGGACTAGCGGGAGTATATACCGGGGAGCTGTTTTTT.

This chain uses TRBV5-1 with TRBJ2-3, with 9 nucleotides matching TRBD1. V trimming: 0 bases; J trimming: 1 base; junction bases outside the gene matches: 0. The CDR3 runs 15 residues. The germline CDR1 and CDR2 sequences are SGHRS and YFSETQ. CDR3 amino acids: CASSLGQGGTDTQYF. The CDR3 region has the DNA TGCGCCAGCAGCTTGGGACAGGGGGGCACAGATACGCAGTATTTT.

The chain uses TRBV5-1 and TRBJ1-2; D is possibly TRBD1 (6 bases). This CDR3 contains 14 residues. Trimming shortened V by 5 bases and J by 0 bases, and 11 bases separated the two germline ends. Germline values: CDR1 SGHRS, CDR2 YFSETQ. The CDR3: CASSPGQPNYGYTF. The CDR3 nucleotides are TGCGCCAGCAGTCCCGGACAGCCTAACTATGGCTACACCTTC.